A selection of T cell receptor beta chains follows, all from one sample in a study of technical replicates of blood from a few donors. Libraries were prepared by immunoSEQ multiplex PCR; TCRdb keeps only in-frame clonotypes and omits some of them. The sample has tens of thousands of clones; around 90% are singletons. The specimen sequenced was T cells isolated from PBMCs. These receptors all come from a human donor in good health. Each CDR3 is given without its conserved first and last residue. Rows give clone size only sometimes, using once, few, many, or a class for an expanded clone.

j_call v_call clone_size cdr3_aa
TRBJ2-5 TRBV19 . ASTPGPVETQY
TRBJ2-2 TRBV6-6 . ASQVSNTGELF
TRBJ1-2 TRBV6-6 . ASGGTATYGYT
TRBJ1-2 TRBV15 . ATSSYQGTALYGYT
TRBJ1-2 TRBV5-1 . ASSHSPGGTLGNYGYT
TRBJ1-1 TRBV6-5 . ASSWAKALNTEAF
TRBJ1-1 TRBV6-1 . ASVWGRGGNTEAF
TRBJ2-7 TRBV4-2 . ASSQEAPTLTYEQY
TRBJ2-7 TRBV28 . ASTTGLEQY
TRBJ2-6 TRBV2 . ASRGGEQNSGANVLT
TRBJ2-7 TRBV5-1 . ASSKGHVAYEQY
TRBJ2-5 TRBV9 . ASSVGVIVGSQETQY
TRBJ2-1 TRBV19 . ASSPLRTANNEQF
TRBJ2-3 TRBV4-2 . ASSQVGAALSVSTAQY
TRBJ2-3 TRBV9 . ASSVSLTDTQY
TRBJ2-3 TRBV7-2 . ASSLGLAGAADTQY
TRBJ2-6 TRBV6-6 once ASDGSGANVLT
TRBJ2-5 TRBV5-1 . DSSGTETQY
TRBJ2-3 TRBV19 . ASKTGGGAEDTQY
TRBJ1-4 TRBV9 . ASSGADPGSTEKLF
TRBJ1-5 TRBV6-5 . ASSHRGAQPQH
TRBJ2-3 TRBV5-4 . ASSSGTSGTDTQY
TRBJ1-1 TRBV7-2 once ASSLPGANTEAF
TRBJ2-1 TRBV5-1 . ASSQFGGAQTGGSYNEQF
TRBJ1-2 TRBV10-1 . ASRDLETGQDYGYT
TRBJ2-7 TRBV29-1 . SARTGGSSYEQY
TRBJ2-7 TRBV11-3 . ASSLRDSPSYEQY
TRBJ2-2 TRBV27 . ASRSRSGGLETGELF
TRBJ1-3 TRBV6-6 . ATQPQGSGNTIY
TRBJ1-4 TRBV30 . AWTRQGNFNEKLF
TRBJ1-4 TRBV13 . ASSSRGFGEKLF